Following are 20 T cell receptor beta chains from one sample sequenced in a study of radiation and T cells in renal cell carcinoma. This sample's treatment: treatment-naive control, cytoreductive nephrectomy. Some clones are missing from TCRdb's copy, which holds only in-frame ones; the method was immunoSEQ multiplex PCR. The sample gives some 7,400 clones, less than 70% of which show up once; just under 40% is in the top ten. The sample in question was tumor tissue, obtained from a patient whose treatment was nephrectomy without radiotherapy. The receptor source for this set is a woman between 65 and 79 years old with renal cell carcinoma.

This chain uses TRBV6-6 with TRBJ2-5; 11 nucleotides match TRBD2. CDR1 and CDR2 from the germline V gene are MNHNY and SVGAGI (reference sequence). Germline trimming cut 6 bases from V and 1 base from J; bases unmatched to any gene: 4. The length of the CDR3 is 15 residues. The CDR3 protein is CASRNLAGGQETQYF. CDR3 DNA sequence: TGTGCCAGCAGAAACCTAGCGGGGGGCCAAGAGACCCAGTACTTC.

This sequence joins TRBV2 and TRBJ2-2, with 7 bases lining up with TRBD1. CDR1 SNHLY and CDR2 FYNNEI come from the germline V gene. Trimming cost V 5 bases and J 6 bases; bases outside gene matches: 6. This CDR3 is built from 14 residues. The CDR3, as DNA: TGTGCCAGCAGTCCGGGACAGTATTCCGGGGAGCTGTTTTTT. It encodes CASSPGQYSGELFF.

This sequence joins TRBV5-1 and TRBJ1-4, with 8 bases that match TRBD1. Germline V lookup: CDR1 SGHRS, CDR2 YFSETQ. V gave up 4 bases and J gave up 0 bases; unmatched junction bases: 5. This CDR3 is 16 amino acids long. CDR3 in DNA: TGCGCCAGCAGCGATGGACAGGGACCAACTAATGAAAAACTGTTTTTT. It yields the protein CASSDGQGPTNEKLFF.

CDR3 sequence (DNA): TGCGCCAGCAGCTTGGAAATCGCGAACACTGAAGCTTTCTTT. It is translated as CASSLEIANTEAFF. J is TRBJ1-1 and V is TRBV5-1, with D unresolved. V dropped 0 bases and J dropped 1 base, with 7 bases sitting between them. This CDR3 has 14 amino acids. Germline V gives CDR1 SGHRS, CDR2 YFSETQ.

The chain joins TRBV5-6 to TRBJ2-3; no firm D call. V dropped 0 bases and J dropped 2 bases, with 1 base sitting between them. This CDR3 is 12 amino acids long. The germline gives CDR1 SGHDT, CDR2 YYEEEE. The CDR3 coding sequence is TGTGCCAGCAGCTTGGACACAGATACGCAGTATTTT. Translated, it gives CASSLDTDTQYF.

The chain is built from TRBV5-1 and TRBJ2-1; possibly TRBD1 for D (6 bases). This CDR3 is 15 amino acids long. Germline V CDR1 and CDR2: SGHRS, YFSETQ. Trimming removed 0 bases from V and 6 bases from J, with 13 bases in between. CDR3 nucleotides: TGCGCCAGCAGCTTGGCAGGGGACCTCACCAATGAGCAGTTCTTC. Translation: CASSLAGDLTNEQFF.

The chain joins TRBV5-6 to TRBJ2-1; TRBD1 aligns across 9 bases. J lost 5 bases, V lost 5 bases, and 5 bases had no gene match. The CDR3 extends over 14 amino acids. CDR1 and CDR2 (germline): SGHDT, YYEEEE. The CDR3 nucleotides read TGTGCCAGCAGTTCGGGGACAGGGCACAATGAGCAGTTCTTC. Amino acids: CASSSGTGHNEQFF.

The rearrangement links TRBV11-3 to TRBJ2-3; 8 nucleotides align to TRBD2. Germline V CDR1 and CDR2: SGHNT, YENEEA. The CDR3 runs to 16 residues. Trimming at V came to 2 bases and at J to 6 bases, leaving 10 bases not matched to a gene. The CDR3 here is CASSLNLAGPGDTQYF. DNA for the CDR3: TGTGCCAGCAGCTTAAACTTAGCGGGGCCCGGGGATACGCAGTATTTT.

The rearrangement links TRBV7-9 to TRBJ1-2, with 12 bases fitting TRBD1. Germline V gene sequence: CDR1 SEHNR, CDR2 FQNEAQ (reference sequence). The CDR3 loop spans 14 amino acids. Losses at the gene ends were 4 bases for V and 5 bases for J; bases not matched to a gene: 2. CDR3 nucleotides: TGTGCCAGCAGCTCGGGACAGGGGGCATATGGCTACACCTTC. Encoded protein: CASSSGQGAYGYTF.

This chain joins TRBV6-5 and TRBJ1-1; unclear D gene. Germline V gene sequence: CDR1 MNHEY, CDR2 SVGAGI. The CDR3 is 13 residues long. The ends were cut back, 2 bases at V and 6 bases at J, with 10 bases in the middle. CDR3 nucleotide sequence: TGTGCCAGCAGTTACCGGACTGGCGCTGAAGCTTTCTTT. Protein: CASSYRTGAEAFF.

This clone was picked up a small number of times. The chain couples TRBV5-5 to TRBJ2-7; 10 nucleotides align to TRBD2. Trimming removed 4 bases from V and 0 bases from J; junction bases left unmatched: 4. The germline V gene encodes CDR1 SGHKS and CDR2 YYEKEE (reference sequence). CDR3 length equals 15 residues. DNA for the CDR3: TGTGCCAGCAGCCCCGGGACTAGCGCCTCCTACGAGCAGTACTTC. Protein: CASSPGTSASYEQYF.

This clone is labeled as medium-sized. The chain couples TRBV30 to TRBJ1-1; 9 bases fit TRBD1. Germline values: CDR1 GTSNPN, CDR2 SVGIG (reference sequence). The J segment lost 11 bases and the V segment lost 2 bases, leaving 6 bases of the junction unmatched. CDR3 length: 12 amino acids. The CDR3 region is CAWSQQGAEAFF. In nucleotides, the CDR3 is TGTGCCTGGAGTCAACAGGGGGCGGAGGCTTTCTTT.

This chain links TRBV4-3 with TRBJ2-1; D might be TRBD1 or TRBD2, each matching 7 bases. CDR1 LGHNA and CDR2 YSLEER come from the germline V gene. Trimming cost V 5 bases and J 7 bases, with 15 bases left between them. The CDR3 is 14 amino acids. The CDR3 DNA sequence: TGCGCCAGCAGCTTCCAGGGGGAGGGGAATGAGCAGTTCTTC. It is translated as CASSFQGEGNEQFF.

There are a few counts of this clone. This chain links TRBV15 with TRBJ1-2, with 10 bases identical to TRBD1. Germline V CDR1 and CDR2: LNHNV, YYDKDF (reference sequence). The CDR3 sequence is 14 residues long. The ends lost 3 bases at V and 8 bases at J; junction bases unmatched: 6. The CDR3 protein is CATSSGTGAWGYTF. CDR3 DNA sequence: TGTGCCACCAGCAGCGGGACAGGGGCTTGGGGCTACACCTTC.

This chain uses TRBV5-8 with TRBJ1-5, with 7 bases identical to TRBD1. V gave up 2 bases and J gave up 4 bases; unmatched junction bases: 6. The CDR3 totals 15 residues. The germline CDR1 and CDR2 sequences are SGHTS and YDEGEE. The CDR3 DNA reads as TGTGCCAGCAGCTTTGGACAGGAGAGGAATCAGCCCCAGCATTTT. Its translation is CASSFGQERNQPQHF.

The rearrangement uses TRBV19 and TRBJ1-3, with 7 positions matching TRBD1. The CDR3 is 14 residues long. J was trimmed by 2 bases and V by 6 bases; bases with no gene match: 4. Germline CDR1 and CDR2: LNHDA and SQIVND (reference sequence). In DNA, the CDR3 is TGTGCCAGTAGGAGGGACAGAACTGGAAACACCATATATTTT. This gives the protein CASRRDRTGNTIYF.

The chain has TRBV6-9 and TRBJ1-5; D remains unclear. In germline, CDR1 is MNHGY, CDR2 SVAAGI. This CDR3 is 15 amino acids long. Between the trimmed V and J ends, which lost 6 bases and 3 bases, there was a span of 15 bases. The CDR3 is CASSLPANSNQPQHF. For the CDR3, the DNA is TGTGCCAGCAGCCTACCGGCAAATTCCAATCAGCCCCAGCATTTT.

V usage is TRBV19 and J usage is TRBJ2-2, with 10 bases matching TRBD1. Germline V gives CDR1 LNHDA, CDR2 SQIVND (reference sequence). The V gene end was trimmed by 5 bases and the J gene end by 0 bases; junction bases not matched to a gene: 3. The CDR3 length is 16 residues. The CDR3 loop is CASSLGQGANTGELFF. The CDR3 nucleotides are TGTGCCAGTAGTTTAGGACAGGGGGCGAACACCGGGGAGCTGTTTTTT.

The chain employs TRBV12-5 and TRBJ2-3; TRBD2 matches at 9 bases. This CDR3 region has 18 residues. CDR1 LGHNT and CDR2 FRNRAP come from the germline V gene. Germline trimming cut 1 base from V and 6 bases from J; bases unmatched to any gene: 14. The CDR3 bases are TGTGCTAGTGGTTTGGGCCATCTTGCGGGGGGGGTGCTGGATACGCAGTATTTT. Its protein is CASGLGHLAGGVLDTQYF. Full variable domain (remainder filled in from reference TRBV12-5 and TRBJ2-3): DARVTQTPRHKVTEMGQEVTMRCQPILGHNTVFWYRQTMMQGLELLAYFRNRAPLDDSGMPKDRFSAEMPDATLATLKIQPSEPRDSAVYFCASGLGHLAGGVLDTQYFGPGTRLTVL.

V and J are TRBV18 and TRBJ1-6; no reliable D call. Per the germline V gene, CDR1 is KGHSH and CDR2 is LQKENI. The CDR3 length is 12 residues. V gave up 2 bases and J gave up 10 bases, with 6 bases separating them. The CDR3 bases are TGTGCCAGCTCACCAGGAGGCTCACCCCTCCACTTT. It codes for CASSPGGSPLHF.